Listed below are T cell receptor beta chains from one sample, sequenced in a study of T cell repertoires in cytomegalovirus infection. TCRdb redid the calling of the reads with MiXCR, one entry per CDR3 protein. Among 150,000 to 200,000 distinct CDR3 sequences listed, around 14% were seen once. The sequenced material came from PBMCs. The receptors were gathered from a human donor in good health (CMV status not recorded). Some clones in this sample may be carry-over from other donors' samples. Both conserved end residues are part of each CDR3. Fields, in order: V gene, D gene, J gene, clone size, CDR3 protein, CDR3 DNA. D genes are given only for firm matches. Expanded clones get a size class; other rows say once, few or many, or leave the size out.

v_call: TRBV7-9
d_call: -
j_call: TRBJ1-6
clone_size: -
cdr3_aa: CASSLGALGSVPLHF
cdr3_nt: TGTGCCAGCAGCTTAGGGGCCCTGGGATCCGTCCCCCTCCACTTT

v_call: TRBV28
d_call: -
j_call: TRBJ1-2
clone_size: -
cdr3_aa: CASSRGGTSGYTF
cdr3_nt: TGTGCCAGCAGTAGGGGGGGCACGAGTGGCTACACCTTC

v_call: TRBV5-5
d_call: -
j_call: TRBJ1-2
clone_size: many
cdr3_aa: CASSWDSGTVGYTF
cdr3_nt: TGTGCCAGCAGCTGGGACTCCGGGACCGTCGGCTACACCTTC

v_call: TRBV7-6
d_call: -
j_call: TRBJ2-7
clone_size: many
cdr3_aa: CASSLTAGTQTYEQYF
cdr3_nt: TGTGCCAGCAGTTTAACAGCCGGGACCCAGACCTACGAGCAGTACTTC

v_call: TRBV28
d_call: -
j_call: TRBJ2-7
clone_size: few
cdr3_aa: CASTPALNEQYF
cdr3_nt: TGTGCCAGCACCCCTGCACTAAATGAGCAGTACTTC

v_call: TRBV7-3
d_call: TRBD2
j_call: TRBJ2-7
clone_size: few
cdr3_aa: CASSPGRSGGPYEQYF
cdr3_nt: TGTGCCAGCAGCCCCGGAAGGAGCGGGGGGCCCTACGAGCAGTACTTC

v_call: TRBV28
d_call: TRBD1
j_call: TRBJ2-2
clone_size: few
cdr3_aa: CASSPGQGFGELFF
cdr3_nt: TGTGCCAGCAGTCCGGGACAGGGATTCGGGGAGCTGTTTTTT

v_call: TRBV19
d_call: TRBD2
j_call: TRBJ2-7
clone_size: -
cdr3_aa: CASSVAGDYEQYF
cdr3_nt: TGTGCCAGTAGTGTGGCGGGGGACTACGAGCAGTACTTC

v_call: TRBV28
d_call: -
j_call: TRBJ1-2
clone_size: many
cdr3_aa: CASRGTPGYTF
cdr3_nt: TGTGCCAGCAGGGGGACGCCCGGCTACACCTTC

v_call: TRBV6-5
d_call: -
j_call: TRBJ2-4
clone_size: many
cdr3_aa: CASSSQDRGAKNIQYF
cdr3_nt: TGTGCCAGCAGTTCCCAGGACCGAGGAGCCAAAAACATTCAGTACTTC

v_call: TRBV28
d_call: -
j_call: TRBJ2-7
clone_size: many
cdr3_aa: CASIWGNEQYF
cdr3_nt: TGTGCCAGCATTTGGGGGAACGAGCAGTACTTC

v_call: TRBV5-8
d_call: -
j_call: TRBJ1-1
clone_size: -
cdr3_aa: CASSLAWGNTEASF
cdr3_nt: TGTGCCAGCAGCTTGGCGTGGGGGAACACTGAAGCTTCCTTT

v_call: TRBV7-2
d_call: TRBD2
j_call: TRBJ2-1
clone_size: many
cdr3_aa: CASSIVAGGNNEQFF
cdr3_nt: TGTGCCAGCAGCATCGTAGCGGGAGGGAACAATGAGCAGTTCTTC

v_call: TRBV28
d_call: -
j_call: TRBJ1-1
clone_size: many
cdr3_aa: CASSLSGSNTEAFF
cdr3_nt: TGTGCCAGCAGTTTATCGGGCTCGAACACTGAAGCTTTCTTT

v_call: TRBV20-1
d_call: TRBD2
j_call: TRBJ2-7
clone_size: -
cdr3_aa: CSAAAAGGHREQYF
cdr3_nt: TGCAGTGCCGCCGCGGCGGGAGGGCATAGAGAGCAGTACTTC

v_call: TRBV6-1
d_call: -
j_call: TRBJ2-1
clone_size: -
cdr3_aa: CASTAGDGEQFF
cdr3_nt: TGTGCCAGCACCGCTGGAGACGGTGAGCAGTTCTTC

v_call: TRBV5-1
d_call: -
j_call: TRBJ1-1
clone_size: -
cdr3_aa: CASRSDVMNTEAFF
cdr3_nt: TGCGCCAGCAGGAGCGACGTAATGAACACTGAAGCTTTCTTT

v_call: TRBV12-3/TRBV12-4
d_call: -
j_call: TRBJ2-1
clone_size: many
cdr3_aa: CASSLGFGGNEQFF
cdr3_nt: TGTGCCAGCAGTTTAGGTTTTGGGGGGAATGAGCAGTTCTTC

v_call: TRBV12-3/TRBV12-4
d_call: TRBD1
j_call: TRBJ2-1
clone_size: -
cdr3_aa: CASRPDGTGNNEQFF
cdr3_nt: TGTGCCAGCAGACCCGACGGGACAGGGAACAATGAGCAGTTCTTC

v_call: TRBV10-3
d_call: -
j_call: TRBJ2-7
clone_size: many
cdr3_aa: CAIRDGPAYEQYF
cdr3_nt: TGTGCCATCAGGGACGGTCCGGCCTACGAGCAGTACTTC

v_call: TRBV7-2
d_call: TRBD2
j_call: TRBJ2-7
clone_size: many
cdr3_aa: CASSLWTSGRGTYEQYF
cdr3_nt: TGTGCCAGCAGCTTATGGACTAGCGGGAGGGGAACCTACGAGCAGTACTTC

v_call: TRBV28
d_call: TRBD1
j_call: TRBJ1-5
clone_size: many
cdr3_aa: CASSLRGRGHQPQHF
cdr3_nt: TGTGCCAGCAGCCTAAGGGGGCGCGGGCATCAGCCCCAGCATTTT

v_call: TRBV20-1
d_call: -
j_call: TRBJ1-4
clone_size: many
cdr3_aa: CSARGDRDLRPGEKLFF
cdr3_nt: TGCAGTGCTAGAGGAGACCGGGACCTTAGGCCGGGGGAAAAACTGTTTTTT

v_call: TRBV28
d_call: -
j_call: TRBJ1-1
clone_size: few
cdr3_aa: CASMVGRSNTEAFF
cdr3_nt: TGTGCCAGCATGGTCGGCAGAAGTAATACTGAAGCTTTCTTT

v_call: TRBV28
d_call: TRBD2
j_call: TRBJ2-3
clone_size: -
cdr3_aa: CASSPLREGLRPDMQYF
cdr3_nt: TGTGCCAGCAGTCCCCTCCGGGAGGGACTTCGTCCAGATATGCAGTATTTT

v_call: TRBV2
d_call: -
j_call: TRBJ1-2
clone_size: many
cdr3_aa: CASSSPIYGYTF
cdr3_nt: TGTGCCAGCAGTAGTCCTATCTATGGCTACACCTTC

v_call: TRBV7-2
d_call: TRBD2
j_call: TRBJ2-3
clone_size: many
cdr3_aa: CASSLVQLAGFTDTQYF
cdr3_nt: TGTGCCAGCAGCTTAGTACAACTAGCGGGATTCACAGATACGCAGTATTTT

v_call: TRBV19
d_call: TRBD2
j_call: TRBJ2-1
clone_size: few
cdr3_aa: CASGRAVEQFF
cdr3_nt: TGTGCTTCCGGGAGGGCCGTTGAGCAGTTCTTC

v_call: TRBV6-5
d_call: -
j_call: TRBJ2-1
clone_size: -
cdr3_aa: CASTTGTSYNEQFF
cdr3_nt: TGTGCCAGCACCACGGGTACCTCCTACAATGAGCAGTTCTTC

v_call: TRBV20-1
d_call: TRBD2
j_call: TRBJ2-5
clone_size: -
cdr3_aa: CSATEREGRETQYF
cdr3_nt: TGCAGTGCTACAGAGCGGGAGGGTCGGGAGACCCAGTACTTC

v_call: TRBV7-8
d_call: TRBD2
j_call: TRBJ2-1
clone_size: many
cdr3_aa: CASSLAGLAGVANEQFF
cdr3_nt: TGTGCCAGCAGCTTAGCCGGACTAGCGGGAGTAGCAAATGAGCAGTTCTTC

v_call: TRBV19
d_call: -
j_call: TRBJ2-2
clone_size: -
cdr3_aa: CASSILTSNTGELFF
cdr3_nt: TGTGCCAGTAGTATCCTGACCTCGAACACCGGGGAGCTGTTTTTT

v_call: TRBV20-1
d_call: -
j_call: TRBJ1-6
clone_size: few
cdr3_aa: CSARIPGTYNSPLHF
cdr3_nt: TGCAGTGCTAGAATCCCAGGCACCTATAATTCACCCCTCCACTTT

v_call: TRBV7-9
d_call: TRBD2
j_call: TRBJ2-1
clone_size: many
cdr3_aa: CASSLEWGGNEQFF
cdr3_nt: TGTGCCAGCAGCTTAGAATGGGGGGGGAATGAGCAGTTCTTC

v_call: TRBV7-2
d_call: -
j_call: TRBJ2-5
clone_size: once
cdr3_aa: CASSPRLLQETQNF
cdr3_nt: TGTGCCAGCAGCCCAAGACTACTCCAAGAGACCCAGAACTTC

v_call: TRBV10-3
d_call: -
j_call: TRBJ1-1
clone_size: -
cdr3_aa: CAISDTVNTEAFF
cdr3_nt: TGTGCCATCAGTGATACAGTCAACACTGAAGCTTTCTTT

v_call: TRBV7-9
d_call: -
j_call: TRBJ2-5
clone_size: many
cdr3_aa: CASSLPGIKETQYF
cdr3_nt: TGTGCCAGCAGCTTACCGGGCATTAAAGAGACCCAGTACTTC

v_call: TRBV7-3
d_call: -
j_call: TRBJ1-6
clone_size: many
cdr3_aa: CASSLEGSTNSPLHF
cdr3_nt: TGTGCCAGCAGCTTAGAGGGCAGTACTAATTCACCCCTCCACTTT

v_call: TRBV7-2
d_call: -
j_call: TRBJ2-1
clone_size: many
cdr3_aa: CASSPQYNEQFF
cdr3_nt: TGTGCCAGCAGCCCCCAGTACAATGAGCAGTTCTTC

v_call: TRBV30
d_call: -
j_call: TRBJ1-4
clone_size: few
cdr3_aa: CAWTPPGGEWGNEKLFF
cdr3_nt: TGTGCCTGGACTCCACCGGGAGGGGAATGGGGTAATGAAAAACTGTTTTTT

v_call: TRBV7-2
d_call: -
j_call: TRBJ2-3
clone_size: many
cdr3_aa: CASRPGSTDTQYF
cdr3_nt: TGTGCCAGCCGTCCGGGCAGCACAGATACGCAGTATTTT

v_call: TRBV29-1
d_call: -
j_call: TRBJ1-1
clone_size: few
cdr3_aa: CSVEVGGWGTEAFF
cdr3_nt: TGCAGCGTTGAAGTCGGGGGCTGGGGCACTGAAGCTTTCTTT

v_call: TRBV28
d_call: -
j_call: TRBJ2-2
clone_size: few
cdr3_aa: CASSKTLTGELFF
cdr3_nt: TGTGCCAGCAGTAAGACACTCACCGGGGAGCTGTTTTTT

v_call: TRBV7-2
d_call: TRBD2
j_call: TRBJ2-3
clone_size: many
cdr3_aa: CASSSPAGGLSTDTQYF
cdr3_nt: TGTGCCAGCAGCTCTCCTGCGGGAGGGTTGAGCACAGATACGCAGTATTTT

v_call: TRBV28
d_call: TRBD2
j_call: TRBJ2-1
clone_size: few
cdr3_aa: CASSLLAGVGNEQFF
cdr3_nt: TGTGCCAGCAGTCTTTTAGCGGGAGTCGGAAATGAGCAGTTCTTC

v_call: TRBV5-4
d_call: TRBD1
j_call: TRBJ2-2
clone_size: -
cdr3_aa: CASSSEDRKNTGELFF
cdr3_nt: TGTGCCAGCAGCTCGGAGGACAGGAAAAACACCGGGGAGCTGTTTTTT

v_call: TRBV14
d_call: TRBD1
j_call: TRBJ2-4
clone_size: few
cdr3_aa: CASSRGGQSLAKNIQYF
cdr3_nt: TGTGCCAGCAGCCGAGGGGGACAGAGCCTAGCCAAAAACATTCAGTACTTC

v_call: TRBV10-3
d_call: -
j_call: TRBJ2-5
clone_size: -
cdr3_aa: CAISELARGQETQYF
cdr3_nt: TGTGCCATCAGTGAGTTAGCCAGGGGACAAGAGACCCAGTACTTC

v_call: TRBV2
d_call: TRBD1
j_call: TRBJ1-2
clone_size: many
cdr3_aa: CASMTTGYGGYTF
cdr3_nt: TGTGCCAGCATGACGACAGGGTATGGCGGCTACACCTTC

v_call: TRBV7-3
d_call: -
j_call: TRBJ2-2
clone_size: many
cdr3_aa: CASSLLRNGELFF
cdr3_nt: TGTGCCAGCAGCTTGCTGAGGAACGGGGAGCTGTTTTTT

v_call: TRBV20-1
d_call: TRBD1
j_call: TRBJ2-2
clone_size: few
cdr3_aa: CSASDRRNTGELFF
cdr3_nt: TGCAGTGCTTCGGACAGGCGGAACACCGGGGAGCTGTTTTTT

v_call: TRBV7-6
d_call: -
j_call: TRBJ2-1
clone_size: many
cdr3_aa: CASSLESGNHPFF
cdr3_nt: TGTGCCAGCAGCTTAGAGTCTGGCAACCACCCGTTCTTC

v_call: TRBV20-1
d_call: -
j_call: TRBJ1-1
clone_size: few
cdr3_aa: CSASRDSNTEAFF
cdr3_nt: TGCAGTGCTAGTCGTGACTCGAACACTGAAGCTTTCTTT

v_call: TRBV20-1
d_call: -
j_call: TRBJ1-1
clone_size: -
cdr3_aa: CSARRTEAFF
cdr3_nt: TGCAGTGCTAGACGGACTGAAGCTTTCTTT

v_call: TRBV7-9
d_call: TRBD1
j_call: TRBJ1-4
clone_size: -
cdr3_aa: CASSSGQRGEKLFF
cdr3_nt: TGTGCCAGCAGTTCGGGACAGAGGGGTGAAAAACTGTTTTTT

v_call: TRBV6-5
d_call: -
j_call: TRBJ1-1
clone_size: many
cdr3_aa: CASSYFKLGRNTEAFF
cdr3_nt: TGTGCCAGCAGTTACTTCAAGCTTGGGAGAAACACTGAAGCTTTCTTT

v_call: TRBV20-1
d_call: -
j_call: TRBJ2-2
clone_size: -
cdr3_aa: CSATAGSGLSTGELFF
cdr3_nt: TGCAGTGCCACCGCCGGGTCTGGATTGAGCACCGGGGAGCTGTTTTTT

v_call: TRBV29-1
d_call: -
j_call: TRBJ1-2
clone_size: -
cdr3_aa: CSVGEQNYGYTF
cdr3_nt: TGCAGCGTTGGAGAGCAGAACTATGGCTACACCTTC